The 21 T cell receptor beta chains in this list originate from one sample, sequenced in a study of CD8+ T cells in alopecia areata. RNA was extracted and reverse transcribed into cDNA as the sequencing template. TCRdb's table, derived via immunoSEQ multiplex PCR, lists solely in-frame clones and lacks some. The sample holds approximately 140,000 clones, about 90% seen once. Sequenced material: CD8+ T cells sorted from blood, taken at week 0. These receptors all stem from a human donor with alopecia areata.

J is TRBJ2-5 and V is TRBV4-1; perhaps TRBD1 as D (6 bases). V was cut by 3 bases and J by 1 base, with 15 bases left in between. The germline V gene encodes CDR1 MGHRA and CDR2 YSYEKL. This CDR3 has 16 residues. The CDR3 bases are TGCGCCAGCAGCCAGGGGCCGTGGGGGCCCCAAGAGACCCAGTACTTC. Its protein is CASSQGPWGPQETQYF.

The J gene is TRBJ2-1, the V gene TRBV7-9; D unresolved. Germline assignment: CDR1 SEHNR and CDR2 FQNEAQ (reference sequence). V lost 5 bases, J lost 8 bases, and 13 bases lay in between. This CDR3 region has 13 residues. CDR3 residues: CASSLTPRDEQFF. In DNA, the CDR3 is TGTGCCAGCAGCCTGACACCTAGGGATGAGCAGTTCTTC. The full variable domain, rest sourced from reference TRBV7-9 and TRBJ2-1, is DTGVSQNPRHKITKRGQNVTFRCDPISEHNRLYWYRQTLGQGPEFLTYFQNEAQLEKSRLLSDRFSAERPKGSFSTLEIQRTEQGDSAMYLCASSLTPRDEQFFGPGTRLTVL.

This clone came up once. This sequence joins TRBV9 and TRBJ2-7; D unclear. This CDR3 has 13 amino acids. Per germline, CDR1 SGDLS and CDR2 YYNGEE. Trimming pared 0 bases from V and 6 bases from J, leaving 10 bases between. The CDR3, as DNA: TGTGCCAGCAGCGTAGCTTTGGATCCCGAGCAGTACTTC. It codes for CASSVALDPEQYF.

As DNA, the CDR3 is TGTGCCAGCACCACCCCCGACAGTCACACCGGGGAGCTGTTTTTT. Translated: CASTTPDSHTGELFF. The chain combines TRBV27 with TRBJ2-2, with a weak D call TRBD1 (5 bases). V was trimmed by 7 bases and J by 3 bases, leaving 15 bases between them. The CDR3 runs 15 residues. Germline CDR1 and CDR2: MNHEY and SMNVEV (reference sequence).

The rearrangement links TRBV6-1 to TRBJ2-3; 9 nucleotides match TRBD1. The CDR3 has 18 residues. Germline CDR1 reads MNHNS; CDR2 reads SASEGT. V shed 0 bases, J shed 4 bases, and the junction held 11 bases outside the gene matches. The CDR3 DNA is TGTGCCAGCAGTGAAGCACGCACTGGACAGGGGTCGTCAGATACGCAGTATTTT. Protein sequence: CASSEARTGQGSSDTQYF.

For the CDR3, the DNA is TGCAGCGTTGAATCGGCAGGGGGCCTTTACGAGCAGTACTTC. It encodes CSVESAGGLYEQYF. This chain connects TRBV29-1 to TRBJ2-7, with 8 bases identical to TRBD1. The CDR3 contains 14 residues. CDR1 and CDR2 (germline): SQVTM, ANQGSEA. Unmatched junction bases numbered 7, after V lost 2 bases and J lost 4 bases.

This chain connects TRBV7-9 to TRBJ2-7; 8 bases fit TRBD1. V lost 5 bases to trimming and J lost 6 bases; unmatched junction nucleotides: 3. Germline CDR1 and CDR2: SEHNR and FQNEAQ (reference sequence). The CDR3 sequence is 12 residues long. The CDR3 sequence: CASSMTGAEQYF. CDR3 in DNA: TGTGCCAGCAGCATGACAGGGGCCGAGCAGTACTTC.

The J gene is TRBJ2-1, the V gene TRBV19; D possibly uses TRBD1 or TRBD2 (5 bases each). Germline V CDR1 and CDR2: LNHDA, SQIVND (reference sequence). There are 14 residues in the CDR3. Trimming took off 3 bases at V and 8 bases at J, with 14 bases between the two ends. The CDR3 loop is CASSIGRGFDEQFF. The CDR3 bases are TGTGCCAGTAGTATTGGTCGGGGCTTCGATGAGCAGTTCTTC.

CDR3 protein: CASRDAGGASGIEAFF. CDR3 bases: TGTGCCAGTAGAGATGCGGGGGGCGCGAGTGGAATTGAAGCTTTCTTT. This sequence joins TRBV19 and TRBJ1-1, with D perhaps TRBD1 (6 bases). The CDR3 extends over 16 amino acids. Trimming pared 6 bases from V and 7 bases from J, leaving 24 bases between. The germline gives CDR1 LNHDA, CDR2 SQIVND (reference sequence). The whole variable domain, filled in from reference TRBV19 and TRBJ1-1, reads DGGITQSPKYLFRKEGQNVTLSCEQNLNHDAMYWYRQDPGQGLRLIYYSQIVNDFQKGDIAEGYSVSREKKESFPLTVTSAQKNPTAFYLCASRDAGGASGIEAFFGQGTRLTVV.

The CDR3 sequence is CSVEGLAGASSYNEQFF. DNA of the CDR3: TGCAGCGTAGAGGGACTAGCGGGGGCCTCCTCCTACAATGAGCAGTTCTTC. This chain links TRBV29-1 with TRBJ2-1; TRBD2 matches 14 bases. The V segment lost 6 bases and the J segment 0 bases; nucleotides outside the gene matches: 7. There are 17 residues in the CDR3. Germline V gives CDR1 SQVTM, CDR2 ANQGSEA.

The chain carries TRBV7-9 and TRBJ1-1; TRBD1 agrees at 7 bases. Trimming removed 7 bases from V and 1 base from J; junction bases left unmatched: 15. Germline CDR1 and CDR2: SEHNR and FQNEAQ (reference sequence). The CDR3 is made up of 17 amino acids. The CDR3 sequence is CASIPNPTGQQNTEAFF. The CDR3 DNA is TGTGCCAGCATCCCCAACCCGACGGGACAGCAGAACACTGAAGCTTTCTTT.

This chain links TRBV19 with TRBJ2-1, with 7 bases that match TRBD2. The ends lost 5 bases at V and 4 bases at J; junction bases unmatched: 5. This CDR3 is 14 amino acids long. Germline CDR1 LNHDA, CDR2 SQIVND (reference sequence). CDR3 loop: CASSSKRGYNEQFF. Written as DNA, the CDR3 is TGTGCCAGTAGTTCCAAGCGGGGTTACAATGAGCAGTTCTTC.

The rearrangement uses TRBV5-4 and TRBJ2-3, with D possibly matching TRBD2 (5 bases). The CDR3 is 17 residues long. Trimming shortened V by 0 bases and J by 1 base, and 15 bases separated the two germline ends. The germline V gene encodes CDR1 SGHNT and CDR2 YYREEE (reference sequence). The CDR3 DNA sequence: TGTGCCAGCAGCTTGGGGTCCGGGGTTGGAGGCACAGATACGCAGTATTTT. Translated: CASSLGSGVGGTDTQYF.

The J gene is TRBJ1-2, the V gene TRBV5-4; D not resolved. This CDR3 region has 11 residues. CDR1 SGHNT and CDR2 YYREEE come from the germline V gene (reference sequence). V was pared by 0 bases and J by 10 bases, with 7 bases between. CDR3 DNA sequence: TGTGCCAGCAGCTTGGATGACGTCTACACCTTC. Translated, it gives CASSLDDVYTF.

The V call is TRBV10-3, the J call TRBJ2-1; D is perhaps TRBD1 (5 bases). This CDR3 region has 14 residues. Germline CDR1 is ENHRY and CDR2 is SYGVKD. V was trimmed by 7 bases and J by 0 bases, leaving 10 bases between them. CDR3 in amino acids: CAIIQGSSYNEQFF. CDR3 nucleotide sequence: TGTGCCATCATTCAGGGCAGCTCCTACAATGAGCAGTTCTTC.

The V call is TRBV2, the J call TRBJ2-2, with D possibly being TRBD1 or TRBD2 (5 bases each). CDR1 is SNHLY, CDR2 FYNNEI, per germline. The V end was cut by 9 bases, the J end by 5 bases, with 13 bases between. The CDR3 runs to 13 residues. The CDR3 coding sequence is TGTGCCAGTCCCGGGTGGGGGACCGGGGAGCTGTTTTTT. Translated: CASPGWGTGELFF.

J is TRBJ2-5 and V is TRBV4-2; 10 nucleotides line up with TRBD1. CDR1 and CDR2 (germline): LGHNA, YNFKEQ. J was trimmed by 3 bases and V by 5 bases; bases with no gene match: 3. CDR3 length: 14 residues. CDR3 in DNA: TGTGCCAGCAGCTCCGGGACAGGGGAAGAGACCCAGTACTTC. Translation gives CASSSGTGEETQYF.

The chain recombines TRBV19 with TRBJ1-1, with 7 nucleotides matching TRBD1. With 8 bases clipped from V and 4 bases from J, the junction kept 7 bases outside the gene matches. Germline values: CDR1 LNHDA, CDR2 SQIVND (reference sequence). This CDR3 spans 13 amino acids. CDR3 in amino acids: CASSDRVITEAFF. The CDR3, as DNA: TGTGCCAGTTCCGACAGGGTGATCACTGAAGCTTTCTTT. The full variable domain, with the rest looked up from reference TRBV19 and TRBJ1-1, is DGGITQSPKYLFRKEGQNVTLSCEQNLNHDAMYWYRQDPGQGLRLIYYSQIVNDFQKGDIAEGYSVSREKKESFPLTVTSAQKNPTAFYLCASSDRVITEAFFGQGTRLTVV.

V is TRBV30 and J is TRBJ2-7; D might be TRBD1 (5 bases). This CDR3 is built from 16 residues. With 1 base removed from V and 4 bases from J, the gap between germline ends came to 20 bases. Germline lookup yields CDR1 GTSNPN and CDR2 SVGIG (reference sequence). The CDR3 DNA reads as TGTGCCTGGAGTGCAGTTGGGGCAAACTCTCTATACGAGCAGTACTTC. Translating gives CAWSAVGANSLYEQYF.

The chain joins TRBV29-1 to TRBJ2-5; D gene unclear. Germline CDR1 SQVTM, CDR2 ANQGSEA. The V gene lost 4 bases and the J gene lost 3 bases, with 9 bases spanning the gap. The CDR3 is 12 residues long. The DNA for the CDR3 is TGCAGCGTTGTCGCAGACGAAGAGACCCAGTACTTC. This translates into CSVVADEETQYF. The entire variable domain, with the rest obtained from reference TRBV29-1 and TRBJ2-5, is as follows: SAVISQKPSRDICQRGTSLTIQCQVDSQVTMMFWYRQQPGQSLTLIATANQGSEATYESGFVIDKFPISRPNLTFSTLTVSNMSPEDSSIYLCSVVADEETQYFGPGTRLLVL.

V and J are TRBV19 and TRBJ1-5; D is undetermined. Trimming took off 4 bases at V and 0 bases at J, with 13 bases between the two ends. From germline, CDR1 is LNHDA and CDR2 SQIVND (reference sequence). The CDR3 has 16 amino acids. CDR3 bases: TGTGCCAGTAGTACGTCCGGACTGAATAGCAATCAGCCCCAGCATTTT. As protein: CASSTSGLNSNQPQHF.